The 10 T cell receptor beta chains reported below all come from one sample, sequenced in a study of OX40 agonist ivuxolimab in advanced cancers. The repertoire was sequenced with immunoSEQ multiplex PCR; TCRdb's copy has only in-frame clones and lacks some. Of some 78,000 clones detected, roughly nine tenths appear once; the ten largest clones hold approximately 3%. The material sequenced was CD4+ or CD8+ T cells sorted from blood, taken in a trial of the OX40 agonist ivuxolimab. These receptors originate from an adult with an advanced solid tumor such as melanoma, head and neck, liver or kidney cancer.

J is TRBJ2-2 and V is TRBV30; D is uncertain. The CDR3 runs to 13 residues. Germline V gene data show CDR1 as GTSNPN and CDR2 as SVGIG (reference sequence). V was shortened by 5 bases and J by 5 bases, with 12 bases between the two germline ends. The DNA of the CDR3 is TGTGCCTGGCCGGACGGGCGAACCGGGGAGCTGTTTTTT. Translation gives CAWPDGRTGELFF.

The V gene is TRBV7-2, the J gene TRBJ2-1; 10 nucleotides match TRBD2. The CDR3 extends over 15 amino acids. The germline V gene has CDR1 SGHTA and CDR2 FQGNSA. J was trimmed by 2 bases and V by 4 bases; bases with no gene match: 2. The CDR3 DNA is TGTGCCAGCAGCTCTAGCGGGGGAGCCTACAATGAGCAGTTCTTC. Its translation: CASSSSGGAYNEQFF.

The chain carries TRBV5-4 and TRBJ2-7; 12 bases are shared with TRBD2. The V gene end was trimmed by 3 bases and the J gene end by 1 base; junction bases not matched to a gene: 2. CDR3 size: 15 residues. CDR1 and CDR2 from the germline V gene are SGHNT and YYREEE (reference sequence). The CDR3 spells CASSSSGGESYEQYF. The CDR3 DNA reads TGTGCCAGCAGCTCTAGCGGGGGGGAATCCTACGAGCAGTACTTC.

The CDR3 DNA sequence: TGTGCCAGTAACAGGAATCAGCCCCAGCATTTT. It codes for CASNRNQPQHF. The chain has TRBV19 and TRBJ1-5, with D perhaps matching TRBD1 (5 bases). Germline V gives CDR1 LNHDA, CDR2 SQIVND (reference sequence). This CDR3 is 11 amino acids long. With 7 bases removed from V and 4 bases from J, the gap between germline ends came to 5 bases. Supplemented by reference TRBV19 and TRBJ1-5, the full variable domain reads DGGITQSPKYLFRKEGQNVTLSCEQNLNHDAMYWYRQDPGQGLRLIYYSQIVNDFQKGDIAEGYSVSREKKESFPLTVTSAQKNPTAFYLCASNRNQPQHFGDGTRLSIL.

The count of this clone is one. The chain uses TRBV19 and TRBJ2-4, with D perhaps matching TRBD1 (6 bases). V was clipped by 9 bases and J by 0 bases, with 12 bases between them. Germline CDR1 reads LNHDA; CDR2 reads SQIVND (reference sequence). This CDR3 is built from 14 residues. DNA for the CDR3: TGTGCCAGGCGGACAGCCGTAGCCAAAAACATTCAGTACTTC. Its protein product is CARRTAVAKNIQYF.

J is TRBJ1-1 and V is TRBV7-2; D is undetermined. This CDR3 region has 13 residues. Germline assignment: CDR1 SGHTA and CDR2 FQGNSA. V was pared by 2 bases and J by 2 bases, with 6 bases between. The chain's CDR3 is CASSLLGNTEAFF. CDR3 DNA: TGTGCCAGCAGCTTACTCGGTAACACTGAAGCTTTCTTT.

V is TRBV18 and J is TRBJ2-3; TRBD1 agrees at 7 bases. Germline assignment: CDR1 KGHSH and CDR2 LQKENI. The V gene end was trimmed by 4 bases and the J gene end by 1 base; junction bases not matched to a gene: 5. The length of the CDR3 is 15 residues. In DNA, the CDR3 is TGTGCCAGCTCACGAGGGACAGTCGGCACAGATACGCAGTATTTT. Protein: CASSRGTVGTDTQYF.

The rearrangement joins TRBV11-1 to TRBJ1-4; D gene ambiguous. Germline V gene sequence: CDR1 SGHAT, CDR2 FQDESV (reference sequence). V was cut by 5 bases and J by 7 bases, with 14 bases left in between. This CDR3 region has 14 residues. CDR3 in DNA: TGTGCCAGCAGCCCCCCGGACGGGCCTGAAAAACTGTTTTTT. Translating gives CASSPPDGPEKLFF.

This chain links TRBV7-6 with TRBJ2-7; 9 bases align to TRBD1. CDR3 length equals 15 residues. Germline CDR1 and CDR2: SGHVS and FNYEAQ. The V gene end was trimmed by 2 bases and the J gene end by 4 bases; junction bases not matched to a gene: 6. The CDR3 sequence: CASSLSGTGSYEQYF. In nucleotides, the CDR3 is TGTGCCAGCAGCTTATCCGGGACAGGGAGTTACGAGCAGTACTTC.

In its sample, this clone was seen once. The V call is TRBV7-8, the J call TRBJ1-3; the D gene is possibly TRBD1 (5 bases). The CDR3 consists of 16 residues. Germline V gene sequence: CDR1 SGHVS, CDR2 FQNEAQ. The V and J ends lost 2 bases and 2 bases respectively, with 13 bases between them. CDR3 nucleotide sequence: TGTGCCAGCAGCTTACGGGGGGGGAAGGCTGGAAACACCATATATTTT. It codes for CASSLRGGKAGNTIYF.